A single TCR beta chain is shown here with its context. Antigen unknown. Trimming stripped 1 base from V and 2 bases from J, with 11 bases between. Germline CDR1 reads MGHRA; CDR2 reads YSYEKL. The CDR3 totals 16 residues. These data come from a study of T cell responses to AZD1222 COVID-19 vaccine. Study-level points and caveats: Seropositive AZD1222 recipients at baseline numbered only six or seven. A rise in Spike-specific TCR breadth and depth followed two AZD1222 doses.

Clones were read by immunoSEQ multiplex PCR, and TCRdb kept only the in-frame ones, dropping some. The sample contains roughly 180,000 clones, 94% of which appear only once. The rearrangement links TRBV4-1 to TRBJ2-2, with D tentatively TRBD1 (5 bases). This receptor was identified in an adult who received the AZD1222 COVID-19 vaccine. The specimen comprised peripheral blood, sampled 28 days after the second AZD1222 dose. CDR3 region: CASSQGRQFNTGELFF. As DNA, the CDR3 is TGCGCCAGCAGCCAAGGGAGACAGTTTAACACCGGGGAGCTGTTTTTT.